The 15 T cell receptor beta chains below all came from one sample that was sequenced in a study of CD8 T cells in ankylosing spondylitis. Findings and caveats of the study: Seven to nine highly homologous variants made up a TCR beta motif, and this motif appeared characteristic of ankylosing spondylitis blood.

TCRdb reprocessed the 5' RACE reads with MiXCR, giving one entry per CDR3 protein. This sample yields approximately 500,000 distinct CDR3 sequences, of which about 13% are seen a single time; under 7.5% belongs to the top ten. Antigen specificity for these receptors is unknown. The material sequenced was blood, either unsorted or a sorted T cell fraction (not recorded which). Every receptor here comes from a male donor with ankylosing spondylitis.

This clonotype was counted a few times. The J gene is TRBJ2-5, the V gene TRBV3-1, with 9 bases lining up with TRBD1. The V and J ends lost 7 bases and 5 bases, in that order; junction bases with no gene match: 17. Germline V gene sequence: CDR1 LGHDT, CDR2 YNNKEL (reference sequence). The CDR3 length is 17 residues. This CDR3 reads CASTPPPDRGEGETQYF. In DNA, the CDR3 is TGTGCCAGCACCCCACCACCGGACAGGGGCGAGGGGGAGACCCAGTACTTC.

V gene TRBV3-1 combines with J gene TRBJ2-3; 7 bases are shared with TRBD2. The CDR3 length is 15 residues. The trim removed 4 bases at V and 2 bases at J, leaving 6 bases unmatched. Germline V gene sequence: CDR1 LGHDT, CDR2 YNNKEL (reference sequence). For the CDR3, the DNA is TGTGCCAGCAGCCCCACGGGGGGAGACACAGATACGCAGTATTTT. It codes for CASSPTGGDTDTQYF.

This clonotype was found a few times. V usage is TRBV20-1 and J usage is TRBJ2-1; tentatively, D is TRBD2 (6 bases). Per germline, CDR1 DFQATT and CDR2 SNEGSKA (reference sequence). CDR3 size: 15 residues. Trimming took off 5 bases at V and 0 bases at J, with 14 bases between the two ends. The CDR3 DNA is TGCAGTGCTCAGGACTATACCAGCTCCTACAATGAGCAGTTCTTC. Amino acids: CSAQDYTSSYNEQFF.

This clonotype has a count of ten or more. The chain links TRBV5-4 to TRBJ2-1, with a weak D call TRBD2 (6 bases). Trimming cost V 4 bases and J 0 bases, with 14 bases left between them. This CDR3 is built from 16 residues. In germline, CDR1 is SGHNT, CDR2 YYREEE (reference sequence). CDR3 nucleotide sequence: TGTGCCAGCAGCCCCGATCGGGACTTCTCCTACAATGAGCAGTTCTTC. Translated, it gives CASSPDRDFSYNEQFF.

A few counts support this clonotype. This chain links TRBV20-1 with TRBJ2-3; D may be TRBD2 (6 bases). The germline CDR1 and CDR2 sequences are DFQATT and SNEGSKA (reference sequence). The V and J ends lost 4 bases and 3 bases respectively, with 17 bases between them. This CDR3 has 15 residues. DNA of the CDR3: TGCAGTGCTAAGTATGTCGGGAGTTGGACAGATACGCAGTATTTT. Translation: CSAKYVGSWTDTQYF.

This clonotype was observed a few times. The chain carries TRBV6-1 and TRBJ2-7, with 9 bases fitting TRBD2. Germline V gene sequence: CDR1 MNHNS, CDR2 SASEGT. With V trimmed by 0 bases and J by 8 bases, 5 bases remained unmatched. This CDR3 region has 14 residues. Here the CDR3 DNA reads TGTGCCAGCAGTGAAGCAACTAGCGGGCCGCAGCAGTACTTC. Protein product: CASSEATSGPQQYF.

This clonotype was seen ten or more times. CDR3 amino acids: CASSLALAGGLEETQYF. CDR3 bases: TGTGCCAGCAGCTTAGCGCTTGCGGGAGGGCTTGAAGAGACCCAGTACTTC. The gene calls are TRBV7-9 and TRBJ2-5; 9 bases are a match to TRBD2. The J segment lost 3 bases and the V segment lost 0 bases, leaving 8 bases of the junction unmatched. Germline V gene sequence: CDR1 SEHNR, CDR2 FQNEAQ (reference sequence). The CDR3 loop spans 17 amino acids.

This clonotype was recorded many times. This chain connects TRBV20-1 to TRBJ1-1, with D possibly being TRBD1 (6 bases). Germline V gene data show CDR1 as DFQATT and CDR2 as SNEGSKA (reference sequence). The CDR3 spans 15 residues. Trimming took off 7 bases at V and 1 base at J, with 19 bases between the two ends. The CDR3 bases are TGCAGTGAGGCAAAACAGGGAAGAGGGAACACTGAAGCTTTCTTT. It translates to CSEAKQGRGNTEAFF.

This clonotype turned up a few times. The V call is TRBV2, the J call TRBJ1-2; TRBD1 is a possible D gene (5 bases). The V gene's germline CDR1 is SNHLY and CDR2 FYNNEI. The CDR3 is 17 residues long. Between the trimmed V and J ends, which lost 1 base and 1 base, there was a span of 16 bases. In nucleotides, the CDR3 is TGTGCCAGCAGTGAAGGACAGTCCGCCTATCTTAACTATGGCTACACCTTC. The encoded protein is CASSEGQSAYLNYGYTF.

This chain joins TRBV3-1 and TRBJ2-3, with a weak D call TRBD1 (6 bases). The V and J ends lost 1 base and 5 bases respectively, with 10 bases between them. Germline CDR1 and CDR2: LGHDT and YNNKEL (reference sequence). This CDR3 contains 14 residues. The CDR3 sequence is CASSQGTERDTQYF. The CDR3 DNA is TGTGCCAGCAGCCAAGGGACAGAGCGAGATACGCAGTATTTT.

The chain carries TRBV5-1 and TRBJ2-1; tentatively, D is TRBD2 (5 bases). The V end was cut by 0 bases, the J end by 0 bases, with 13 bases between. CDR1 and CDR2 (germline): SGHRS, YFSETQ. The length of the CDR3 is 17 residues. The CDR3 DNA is TGCGCCAGCAGCTTGGGTCGCGGGTCCAGCTCCTACAATGAGCAGTTCTTC. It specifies CASSLGRGSSSYNEQFF. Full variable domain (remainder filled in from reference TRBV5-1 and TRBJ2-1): KAGVTQTPRYLIKTRGQQVTLSCSPISGHRSVSWYQQTPGQGLQFLFEYFSETQRNKGNFPGRFSGRQFSNSRSEMNVSTLELGDSALYLCASSLGRGSSSYNEQFFGPGTRLTVL.

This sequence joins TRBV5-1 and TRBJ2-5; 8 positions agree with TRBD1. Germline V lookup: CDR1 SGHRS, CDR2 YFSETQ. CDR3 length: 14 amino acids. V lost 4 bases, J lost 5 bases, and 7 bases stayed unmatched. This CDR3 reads CASSPTDRAETQYF. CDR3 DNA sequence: TGCGCCAGCAGCCCTACGGACAGGGCGGAGACCCAGTACTTC.

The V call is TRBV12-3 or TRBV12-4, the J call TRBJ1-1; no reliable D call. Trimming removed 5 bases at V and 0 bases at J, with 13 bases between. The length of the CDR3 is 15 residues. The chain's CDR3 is CASSPGPAMNTEAFF. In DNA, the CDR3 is TGTGCCAGCAGTCCCGGGCCTGCCATGAACACTGAAGCTTTCTTT.

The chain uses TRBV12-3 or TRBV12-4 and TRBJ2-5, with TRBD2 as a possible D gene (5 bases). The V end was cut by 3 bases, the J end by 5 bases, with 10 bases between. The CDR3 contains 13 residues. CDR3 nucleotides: TGTGCCAGCAGTTTCGGGGAACGGGAGACCCAGTACTTC. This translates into CASSFGERETQYF.

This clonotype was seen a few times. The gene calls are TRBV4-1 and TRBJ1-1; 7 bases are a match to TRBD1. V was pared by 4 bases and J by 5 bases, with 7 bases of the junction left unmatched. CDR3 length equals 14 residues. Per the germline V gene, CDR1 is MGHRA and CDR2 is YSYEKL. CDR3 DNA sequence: TGCGCCAGCAGCCGGAGACAGGGCGAGACTGAAGCTTTCTTT. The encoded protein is CASSRRQGETEAFF.